Listed below are T cell receptor beta chains from one sample, sequenced in a study of T cell changes during pregnancy in multiple sclerosis. The repertoire was sequenced with immunoSEQ multiplex PCR; TCRdb's copy has only in-frame clones and lacks some. The sample carries about 73,000 clones, 90% to 95% recorded once. Sample: peripheral blood, taken in the second trimester of pregnancy. All receptors derive from a female donor in good health, enrolled as a control in a pregnancy study. The CDR3 runs from the conserved cysteine through the conserved F or W. A D gene is named only where the DNA matches it firmly. Size is stated for part of the rows, as once, few or many counts, or as a class when the clone is expanded.

v_call: TRBV4-1
clone_size: NA
j_call: TRBJ2-3
d_call: NA
cdr3_nt: TGCGCCAGCAGCCAAAGCCCAAACAGGGTTGGGGTCACAGATACGCAGTATTTT
cdr3_aa: CASSQSPNRVGVTDTQYF

v_call: TRBV7-3
clone_size: NA
j_call: TRBJ1-2
d_call: NA
cdr3_nt: TGTGCCAGCAGCCAGACTGGGACTTGGGGCTACACCTTC
cdr3_aa: CASSQTGTWGYTF

v_call: TRBV9
clone_size: NA
j_call: TRBJ2-3
d_call: NA
cdr3_nt: TGTGCCAGCAGCGTAGGGGGCGCCGTTTTCACAGATACGCAGTATTTT
cdr3_aa: CASSVGGAVFTDTQYF

v_call: TRBV6-5
clone_size: NA
j_call: TRBJ2-7
d_call: NA
cdr3_nt: TGTGCCACAACCACCCAGGGGGGAGGTCCCTACGAGCAGTACTTC
cdr3_aa: CATTTQGGGPYEQYF

v_call: TRBV19
clone_size: NA
j_call: TRBJ2-3
d_call: NA
cdr3_nt: TGTGCCAGTAGTATCGTACAGTCCGGCACAGATACGCAGTATTTT
cdr3_aa: CASSIVQSGTDTQYF

v_call: TRBV25-1
clone_size: NA
j_call: TRBJ1-1
d_call: NA
cdr3_nt: TGTGCCAGCAAGTTCAGGGGTGAAGCTTTCTTT
cdr3_aa: CASKFRGEAFF

v_call: TRBV7-9
clone_size: medium-sized
j_call: TRBJ1-1
d_call: TRBD1
cdr3_nt: TGTGCCAGCAGCTTGGAGACAGGGGGGCACACTGAAGCTTTCTTT
cdr3_aa: CASSLETGGHTEAFF

v_call: TRBV25-1
clone_size: NA
j_call: TRBJ2-2
d_call: TRBD1
cdr3_nt: TGTGCCAGCAAGGGGGACAGCAAAAACACCGGGGAGCTGTTTTTT
cdr3_aa: CASKGDSKNTGELFF

v_call: TRBV5-1
clone_size: NA
j_call: TRBJ2-4
d_call: NA
cdr3_nt: TGCGCCAGCAGCTTGTCAGGGGGGAAAAACATTCAGTACTTC
cdr3_aa: CASSLSGGKNIQYF

v_call: TRBV5-6
clone_size: NA
j_call: TRBJ1-2
d_call: TRBD1
cdr3_nt: TGTGCCAGCGTTCCTACCCGGACAGGGGAGGACTATGGCTACACCTTC
cdr3_aa: CASVPTRTGEDYGYTF

v_call: TRBV6-6
clone_size: once
j_call: TRBJ2-7
d_call: NA
cdr3_nt: TGTGCCAGCAGTTACCAGGAGGACGAGCAGTACTTC
cdr3_aa: CASSYQEDEQYF

v_call: TRBV5-1
clone_size: NA
j_call: TRBJ1-5
d_call: NA
cdr3_nt: TGCGCCAGCGCGCCAACGAATCAGCCCCAGCATTTT
cdr3_aa: CASAPTNQPQHF

v_call: TRBV7-2
clone_size: NA
j_call: TRBJ2-3
d_call: NA
cdr3_nt: TGTGCCAGCAGCTTCGGTGGCACAGATACGCAGTATTTT
cdr3_aa: CASSFGGTDTQYF

v_call: TRBV29-1
clone_size: NA
j_call: TRBJ1-2
d_call: NA
cdr3_nt: TGCAGCGTTGTTGGAGGGGACTATGGCTACACCTTC
cdr3_aa: CSVVGGDYGYTF

v_call: TRBV27
clone_size: NA
j_call: TRBJ1-1
d_call: NA
cdr3_nt: TGTGCCAGCAGTTCAGGGGCTAAAAGGCCTGGCGGCACTGAAGCTTTCTTT
cdr3_aa: CASSSGAKRPGGTEAFF

v_call: TRBV5-1
clone_size: NA
j_call: TRBJ1-6
d_call: NA
cdr3_nt: TGCGCCAGCAGCTTGGCCCATATAGGTGGCAGGGTCGCCTATAATTCACCCCTCCACTTT
cdr3_aa: CASSLAHIGGRVAYNSPLHF

v_call: TRBV4-2
clone_size: once
j_call: TRBJ1-5
d_call: TRBD1
cdr3_nt: TGTGCCAGCAGCCAAGTAAGGACAGGGTTAAATCAGCCCCAGCATTTT
cdr3_aa: CASSQVRTGLNQPQHF

v_call: TRBV4-2
clone_size: NA
j_call: TRBJ1-5
d_call: NA
cdr3_nt: TGTGCCAGCAGCCAAGCCCAAAGCAAAAATTATCAGCCCCAGCATTTT
cdr3_aa: CASSQAQSKNYQPQHF

v_call: TRBV9
clone_size: NA
j_call: TRBJ1-2
d_call: NA
cdr3_nt: TGTGCCAGCAGCGTATCCGGGAACCTTGAGCTTGGCTACACCTTC
cdr3_aa: CASSVSGNLELGYTF

v_call: TRBV15
clone_size: once
j_call: TRBJ1-1
d_call: TRBD1
cdr3_nt: TGTGCCACCAGCAGAGAGGGCCAGGGGGCACAAGCTTTCTTT
cdr3_aa: CATSREGQGAQAFF

v_call: TRBV11-2
clone_size: NA
j_call: TRBJ2-3
d_call: TRBD2
cdr3_nt: TGTGCCAGCAGCTTAGAGGCTTTTCTAGCGGGGGAAGATACGCAGTATTTT
cdr3_aa: CASSLEAFLAGEDTQYF

v_call: TRBV7-6
clone_size: NA
j_call: TRBJ1-3
d_call: NA
cdr3_nt: TGTGCCAGCAGCTTAGCGTTGGCCCCTGGAAACACCATATATTTT
cdr3_aa: CASSLALAPGNTIYF

v_call: TRBV7-9
clone_size: once
j_call: TRBJ1-5
d_call: NA
cdr3_nt: TGTGCCAGCAGCTTAGAGGGAGGGGGCAATCAGCCCCAGCATTTT
cdr3_aa: CASSLEGGGNQPQHF

v_call: TRBV2
clone_size: NA
j_call: TRBJ2-3
d_call: NA
cdr3_nt: TGTGCCAGCACCGGGACTTCAGGAACAGATACGCAGTATTTT
cdr3_aa: CASTGTSGTDTQYF

v_call: TRBV29-1
clone_size: few
j_call: TRBJ1-1
d_call: TRBD1
cdr3_nt: TGCAGCGTAAGACAGGGGAACACTGAAGCTTTCTTT
cdr3_aa: CSVRQGNTEAFF

v_call: TRBV18
clone_size: NA
j_call: TRBJ1-2
d_call: TRBD1
cdr3_nt: TGTGCCAGCTCACCAATAGGGACAGGGTCGCCCCTTGGCTACACCTTC
cdr3_aa: CASSPIGTGSPLGYTF

v_call: TRBV4-1
clone_size: NA
j_call: TRBJ2-7
d_call: TRBD1
cdr3_nt: TGCGCCAGCAGCCGTGCGGGACAGGGCTCCTACGAGCAGTACTTC
cdr3_aa: CASSRAGQGSYEQYF

v_call: TRBV6-5
clone_size: once
j_call: TRBJ1-2
d_call: TRBD1
cdr3_nt: TGTGCCAGCAGGAAGGACAGGGTTGGGGGCTACACCTTC
cdr3_aa: CASRKDRVGGYTF

v_call: TRBV5-1
clone_size: NA
j_call: TRBJ2-1
d_call: TRBD1
cdr3_nt: TGCGCCAGCAGCGCCCGACAGGGGAGCTCCTACAATGAGCAGTTCTTC
cdr3_aa: CASSARQGSSYNEQFF

v_call: TRBV28
clone_size: NA
j_call: TRBJ2-1
d_call: NA
cdr3_nt: TGTGCCAGCAGTTTGGGGGGGGGCTTGATCCATGAGCAGTTCTTC
cdr3_aa: CASSLGGGLIHEQFF

v_call: TRBV6-1
clone_size: NA
j_call: TRBJ2-3
d_call: NA
cdr3_nt: TGTGCCAGCAAAGTCGACACAAGCACAGATACGCAGTATTTT
cdr3_aa: CASKVDTSTDTQYF

v_call: TRBV5-8
clone_size: few
j_call: TRBJ1-2
d_call: NA
cdr3_nt: TGTGCCAGCAGCCAGCCCAATGGACAGGGCTACACCTTC
cdr3_aa: CASSQPNGQGYTF